The next 6 T cell receptor beta chains were all read from a single sample in a study of T-cell reconstitution after alpha-beta-depleted transplantation in children. Preparation of the TCRbeta library used unique molecular identifiers. TCRdb re-called the PCR reads with MiXCR, one entry per CDR3 protein. The table records around 700,000 distinct CDR3 sequences, approximately 14% of them present only once. The sample consisted of PBMCs, taken before TCRalphabeta/CD19-depleted stem cell transplant. These TCRs come from a girl aged 2-10 years with congenital amegakaryocytic thrombocytopenia, due to receive a stem cell transplant.

The chain carries TRBV20-1 and TRBJ2-1, with TRBD2 matching 7 bases. The CDR3 totals 13 residues. From germline, CDR1 is DFQATT and CDR2 SNEGSKA (reference sequence). The ends lost 6 bases at V and 4 bases at J; junction bases unmatched: 6. CDR3 in DNA: TGCAGTGCAAAGGCGGGAGCATACAATGAGCAGTTCTTC. This gives the protein CSAKAGAYNEQFF.

In DNA form, the CDR3 reads TGCGCCAGCAGCTTGGCACAGGGATATGGCGGGGCCAACGTCCTGACTTTC. It translates to CASSLAQGYGGANVLTF. The chain is built from TRBV5-1 and TRBJ2-6, with a weak D call TRBD1 (6 bases). The CDR3 has 17 amino acids. Germline CDR1 reads SGHRS; CDR2 reads YFSETQ. V shed 0 bases and J shed 4 bases, with 14 bases lying between them.

There are many counts of this clonotype. The V and J genes are TRBV20-1 and TRBJ1-5; D remains unclear. V lost 1 base to trimming and J lost 3 bases, with 13 bases between them. Per germline, CDR1 DFQATT and CDR2 SNEGSKA (reference sequence). The CDR3 is made up of 15 amino acids. This CDR3 is CSARVPQINNQPQHF. CDR3 sequence (DNA): TGCAGTGCTAGAGTCCCGCAAATAAACAATCAGCCCCAGCATTTT.

V gene TRBV25-1 combines with J gene TRBJ1-1; D may be TRBD1 (5 bases). Germline V gives CDR1 MGHDK, CDR2 SYGVNS. Between the trimmed V and J ends, which lost 5 bases and 7 bases, there was a span of 17 bases. The CDR3 covers 14 residues. The CDR3 sequence: CASSLQVMGGEAFF. CDR3 nucleotides: TGTGCCAGCAGTTTACAGGTGATGGGGGGTGAAGCTTTCTTT.

CDR3: CASRLRDSSSYEQYF. DNA of the CDR3: TGCGCCAGCAGGCTCCGGGACTCCAGCTCCTACGAGCAGTACTTC. This rearrangement joins TRBV5-1 to TRBJ2-7; a weak D match, TRBD2 (6 bases). The V gene's germline CDR1 is SGHRS and CDR2 YFSETQ. The CDR3 has 15 residues. Trimming shortened V by 5 bases and J by 0 bases, and 15 bases separated the two germline ends.

This clonotype has at least ten counts. V usage is TRBV5-1 and J usage is TRBJ1-1, with 7 bases that match TRBD1. Germline V gene lookup returns CDR1 SGHRS and CDR2 YFSETQ. The CDR3 spans 14 residues. J was trimmed by 4 bases and V by 0 bases; bases with no gene match: 3. The CDR3 DNA follows: TGCGCCAGCAGCTTGGGAGACAGGGTCACTGAAGCTTTCTTT. This gives the protein CASSLGDRVTEAFF.